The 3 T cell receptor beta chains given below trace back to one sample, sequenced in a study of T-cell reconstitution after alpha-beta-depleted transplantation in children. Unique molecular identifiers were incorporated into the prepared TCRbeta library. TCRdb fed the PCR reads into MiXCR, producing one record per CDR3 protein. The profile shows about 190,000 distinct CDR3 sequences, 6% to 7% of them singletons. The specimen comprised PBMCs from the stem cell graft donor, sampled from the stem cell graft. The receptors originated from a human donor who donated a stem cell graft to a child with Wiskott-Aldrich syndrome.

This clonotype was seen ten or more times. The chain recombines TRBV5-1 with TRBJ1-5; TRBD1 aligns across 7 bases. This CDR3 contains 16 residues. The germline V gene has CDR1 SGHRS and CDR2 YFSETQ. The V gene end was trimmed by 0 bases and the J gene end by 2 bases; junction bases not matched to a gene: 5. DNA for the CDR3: TGCGCCAGCAGCTTGGGAGACAGGGAGGGCAATCAGCCCCAGCATTTT. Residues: CASSLGDREGNQPQHF.

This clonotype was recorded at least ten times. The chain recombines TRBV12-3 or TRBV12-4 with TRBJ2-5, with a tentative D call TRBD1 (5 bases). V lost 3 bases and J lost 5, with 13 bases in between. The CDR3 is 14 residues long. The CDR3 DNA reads TGTGCCAGCAGTTTCCACCCAGGGTGGGAGACCCAGTACTTC. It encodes CASSFHPGWETQYF.

The CDR3 DNA reads TGTGCCAGCAGCTTCGTACTAGCGGTCACAGATACGCAGTATTTT. Translated, it gives CASSFVLAVTDTQYF. The chain carries TRBV5-5 and TRBJ2-3; TRBD2 aligns across 8 bases. Germline values: CDR1 SGHKS, CDR2 YYEKEE (reference sequence). This CDR3 is 15 amino acids long. V was pared by 2 bases and J by 2 bases, with 4 bases of the junction left unmatched.